This T cell receptor beta chain is drawn from a study of T cells in tumors after PD-1 blockade. Overall study: Each patient got pembrolizumab 200 mg every 3 weeks or cemiplimab 350 mg every 2 weeks.

Germline V gene sequence: CDR1 SGHNT, CDR2 YYREEE (reference sequence). The CDR3 length is 15 residues. After removal of 4 bases from V and 5 bases from J, the junction contained 7 bases not matched to a gene. Some clones are missing from TCRdb's copy, which holds only in-frame ones; the method was immunoSEQ multiplex PCR. The sample holds over 5,000 clones, approximately 64% seen once. On this clone: Its antigen is still unknown.

Before and after PD-1 blockade, biopsies were collected from the same primary tumor site. The study, taken as a whole, reports: Blood contained approximately 41% of the tumor's TCR clonotypes. Clonal replacement appeared only between pre- and post-treatment samples.

Sample: tumor tissue, taken before anti-PD-1 treatment. This chain links TRBV5-4 with TRBJ1-4; 8 bases fit TRBD1. The origin of this receptor is a human donor with basal cell carcinoma. CDR3 in DNA: TGTGCCAGCAGCACGAGGACAGGGCGGAATGAAAAACTGTTTTTT. Its translation is CASSTRTGRNEKLFF.